This T cell receptor beta chain is from a study of T and B cells in COVID-19 patients. The length of the CDR3 is 13 residues. Trimming removed 5 bases from V and 4 bases from J, with 11 bases in between. Germline assignment: CDR1 MNHEY and CDR2 SVGEGT. This clonotype has only a few counts. Each TRB amplification used roughly 240-550 ng of genomic DNA from blood. Multiplex PCR with BIOMED2 TRB-A/B primer pools amplified TRB rearrangements. TCRdb independently ran MiXCR on the multiplex PCR reads; one entry per CDR3 protein. Of some 6,000 distinct CDR3 sequences listed, about 24% were seen once; the top ten hold just under 20%.

The clonotype comes from a human donor with active COVID-19. V is TRBV6-2 or TRBV6-3 and J is TRBJ1-2; D is undetermined. Sequenced sample: blood. CDR3 in DNA: TGTGCCAGCAGTACCCAGGACTCCTATGGCTACACCTTC. The encoded protein is CASSTQDSYGYTF.